This T cell receptor beta chain was documented in a study of blood T cell repertoires in COVID-19. In the study overall: The United States, Italy and Spain provided the acute and convalescent COVID-19 samples. T cells, B-cell-depleted T cells, or PBMCs supplied cDNA or gDNA.

In the original analysis: Estimation of nucleated cell counts relied on the amplification of reference gene primers. Clones were read by immunoSEQ multiplex PCR, and TCRdb kept only the in-frame ones, dropping some. The V and J calls and clone size were taken over from that table, and D and trimming were inferred from the DNA. The sample carries about 45,000 clones, roughly 90% recorded once. This CDR3 has 14 amino acids. CDR1 and CDR2 (germline): SGDLS, YYNGEE. The germline V and J ends were trimmed by 0 bases and 10 bases, with 13 bases remaining between them. The sample taken for sequencing was peripheral blood. This receptor was identified in a human donor in a cohort sampled during active COVID-19. The chain carries TRBV9 and TRBJ1-4, with a tentative D call TRBD1 (5 bases). CDR3 protein: CASSVGVGAVKLFF. CDR3 DNA sequence: TGTGCCAGCAGCGTAGGTGTAGGGGCAGTAAAACTGTTTTTT.